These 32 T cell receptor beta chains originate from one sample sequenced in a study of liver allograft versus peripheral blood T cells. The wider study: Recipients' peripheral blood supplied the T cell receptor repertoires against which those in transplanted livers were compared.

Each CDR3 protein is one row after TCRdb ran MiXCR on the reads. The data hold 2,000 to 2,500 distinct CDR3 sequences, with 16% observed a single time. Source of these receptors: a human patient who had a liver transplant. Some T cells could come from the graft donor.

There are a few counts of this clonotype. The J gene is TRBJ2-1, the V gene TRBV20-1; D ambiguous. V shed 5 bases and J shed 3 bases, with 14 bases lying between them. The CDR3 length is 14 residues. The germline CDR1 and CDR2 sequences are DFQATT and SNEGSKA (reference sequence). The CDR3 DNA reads TGCAGTGCTTTCTTAGACGGCCACTACAATGAGCAGTTCTTC. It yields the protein CSAFLDGHYNEQFF.

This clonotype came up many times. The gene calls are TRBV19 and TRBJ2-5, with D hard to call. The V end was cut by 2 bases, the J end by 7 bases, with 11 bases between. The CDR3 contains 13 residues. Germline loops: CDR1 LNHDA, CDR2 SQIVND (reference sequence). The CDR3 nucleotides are TGTGCCAGTAGTATAACGACCATGGGGACCCAGTACTTC. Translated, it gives CASSITTMGTQYF.

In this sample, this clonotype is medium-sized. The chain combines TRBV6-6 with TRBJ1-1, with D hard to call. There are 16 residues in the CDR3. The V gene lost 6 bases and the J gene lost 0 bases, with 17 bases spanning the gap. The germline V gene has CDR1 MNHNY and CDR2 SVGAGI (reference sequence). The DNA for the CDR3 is TGTGCCAGCAGCCCCTTCTCGCTAGTCATGAACACTGAAGCTTTCTTT. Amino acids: CASSPFSLVMNTEAFF.

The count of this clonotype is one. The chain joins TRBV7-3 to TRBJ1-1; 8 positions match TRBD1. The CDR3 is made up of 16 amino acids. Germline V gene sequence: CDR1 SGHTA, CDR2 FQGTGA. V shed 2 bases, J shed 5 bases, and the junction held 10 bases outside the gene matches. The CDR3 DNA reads TGTGCCAGCAGCTTAGGCCCCCAGGGGGCAAGGACTGAAGCTTTCTTT. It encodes CASSLGPQGARTEAFF.

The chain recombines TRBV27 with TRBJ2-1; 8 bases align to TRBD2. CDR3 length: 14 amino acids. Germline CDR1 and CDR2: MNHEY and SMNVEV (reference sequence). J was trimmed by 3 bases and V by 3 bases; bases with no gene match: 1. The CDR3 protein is CASSFGTSYNEQFF. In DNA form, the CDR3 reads TGTGCCAGCAGTTTCGGGACTAGCTACAATGAGCAGTTCTTC.

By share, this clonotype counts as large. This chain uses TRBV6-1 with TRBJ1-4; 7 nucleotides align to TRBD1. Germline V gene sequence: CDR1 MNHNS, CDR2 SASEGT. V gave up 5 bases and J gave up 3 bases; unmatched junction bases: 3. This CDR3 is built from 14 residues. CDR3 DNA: TGTGCCAGCAGTCTGAGGGGGCCTAATGAAAAACTGTTTTTT. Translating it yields CASSLRGPNEKLFF.

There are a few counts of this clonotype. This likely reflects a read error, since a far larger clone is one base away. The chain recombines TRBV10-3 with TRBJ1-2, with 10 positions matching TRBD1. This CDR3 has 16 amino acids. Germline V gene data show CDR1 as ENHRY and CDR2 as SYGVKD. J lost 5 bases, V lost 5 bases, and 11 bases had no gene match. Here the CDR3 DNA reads TGTGCCATCAGTCCTACAACCGGGACAGGGGTGTATGGCTACACCTTC. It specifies CAISPTTGTGVYGYTF.

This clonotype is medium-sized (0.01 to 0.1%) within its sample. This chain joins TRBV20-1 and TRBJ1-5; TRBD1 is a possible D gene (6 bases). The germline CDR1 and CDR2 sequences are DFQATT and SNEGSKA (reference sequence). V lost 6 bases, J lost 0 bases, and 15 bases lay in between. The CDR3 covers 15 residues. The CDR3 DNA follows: TGCAGTGCCCCGACAGGCTTTGATAGCAATCAGCCCCAGCATTTT. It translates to CSAPTGFDSNQPQHF.

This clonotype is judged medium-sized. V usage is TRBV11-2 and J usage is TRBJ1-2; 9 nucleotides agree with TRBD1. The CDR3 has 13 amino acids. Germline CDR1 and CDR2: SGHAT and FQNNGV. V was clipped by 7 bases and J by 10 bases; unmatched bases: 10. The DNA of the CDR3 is TGTGCCAGCACCCAGGGACAGGGAAAAGTCTACACCTTC. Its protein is CASTQGQGKVYTF. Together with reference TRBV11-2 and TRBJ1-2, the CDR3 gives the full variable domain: EAGVAQSPRYKIIEKRQSVAFWCNPISGHATLYWYQQILGQGPKLLIQFQNNGVVDDSQLPKDRFSAERLKGVDSTLKIQPAKLEDSAVYLCASTQGQGKVYTFGSGTRLTVV.

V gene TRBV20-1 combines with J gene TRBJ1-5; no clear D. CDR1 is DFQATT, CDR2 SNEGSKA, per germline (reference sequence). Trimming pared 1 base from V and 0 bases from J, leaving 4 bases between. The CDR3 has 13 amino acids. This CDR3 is CSARGLSNQPQHF. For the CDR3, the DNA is TGCAGTGCTAGAGGCCTTAGCAATCAGCCCCAGCATTTT.

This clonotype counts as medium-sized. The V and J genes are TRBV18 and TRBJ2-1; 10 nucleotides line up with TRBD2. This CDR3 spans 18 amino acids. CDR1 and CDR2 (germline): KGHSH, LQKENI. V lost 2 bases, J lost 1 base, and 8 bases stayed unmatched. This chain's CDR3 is CASSPGASGRGSYNEQFF. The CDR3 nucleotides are TGTGCCAGCTCACCAGGGGCCAGCGGGAGGGGATCCTACAATGAGCAGTTCTTC.

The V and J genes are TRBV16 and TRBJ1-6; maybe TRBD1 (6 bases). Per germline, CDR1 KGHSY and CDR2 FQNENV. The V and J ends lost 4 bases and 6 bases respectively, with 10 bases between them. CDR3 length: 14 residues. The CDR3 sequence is CASSPGQPNSPLHF. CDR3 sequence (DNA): TGTGCCAGCAGCCCCGGACAGCCTAATTCACCCCTCCACTTT.

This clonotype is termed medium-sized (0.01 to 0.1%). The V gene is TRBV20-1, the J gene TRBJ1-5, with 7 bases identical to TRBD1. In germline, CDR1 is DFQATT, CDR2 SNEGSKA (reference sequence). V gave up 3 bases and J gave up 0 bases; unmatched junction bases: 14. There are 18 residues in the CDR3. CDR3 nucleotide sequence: TGCAGTGCTAGTATTCCGGGACAGAGTACTTTTAGCAATCAGCCCCAGCATTTT. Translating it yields CSASIPGQSTFSNQPQHF.

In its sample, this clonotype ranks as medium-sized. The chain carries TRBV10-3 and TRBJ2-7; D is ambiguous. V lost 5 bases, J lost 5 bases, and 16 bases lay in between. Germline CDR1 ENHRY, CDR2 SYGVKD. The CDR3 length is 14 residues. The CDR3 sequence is CAISFSGSADEQYF. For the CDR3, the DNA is TGTGCCATCAGTTTCTCGGGCTCGGCTGACGAGCAGTACTTC.

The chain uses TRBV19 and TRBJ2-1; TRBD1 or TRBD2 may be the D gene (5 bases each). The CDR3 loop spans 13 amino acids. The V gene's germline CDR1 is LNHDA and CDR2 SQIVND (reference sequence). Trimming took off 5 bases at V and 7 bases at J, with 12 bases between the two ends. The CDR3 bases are TGTGCCAGTAGTTGGCAGGGCGGGAATGAGCAGTTCTTC. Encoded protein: CASSWQGGNEQFF.

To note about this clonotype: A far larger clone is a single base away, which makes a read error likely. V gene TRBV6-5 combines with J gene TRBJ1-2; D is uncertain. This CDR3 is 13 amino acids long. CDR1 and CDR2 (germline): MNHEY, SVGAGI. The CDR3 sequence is CTSSYETLYGYTF. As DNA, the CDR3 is TGTACCAGCAGTTACGAGACACTCTATGGCTACACCTTC.

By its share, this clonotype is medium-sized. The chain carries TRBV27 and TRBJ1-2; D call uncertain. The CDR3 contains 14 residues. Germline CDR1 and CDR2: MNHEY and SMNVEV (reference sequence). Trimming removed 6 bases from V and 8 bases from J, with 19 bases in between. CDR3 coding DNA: TGTGCCAGCAGCCCCTATGGAGGGAGGTGGGGCTACACCTTC. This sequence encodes CASSPYGGRWGYTF.

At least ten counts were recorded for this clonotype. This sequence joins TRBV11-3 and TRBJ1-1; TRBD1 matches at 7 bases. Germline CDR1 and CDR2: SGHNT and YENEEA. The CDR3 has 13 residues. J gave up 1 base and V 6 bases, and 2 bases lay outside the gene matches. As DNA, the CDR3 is TGTGCCAGCAGGGGGACAGCGAACACTGAAGCTTTCTTT. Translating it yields CASRGTANTEAFF.

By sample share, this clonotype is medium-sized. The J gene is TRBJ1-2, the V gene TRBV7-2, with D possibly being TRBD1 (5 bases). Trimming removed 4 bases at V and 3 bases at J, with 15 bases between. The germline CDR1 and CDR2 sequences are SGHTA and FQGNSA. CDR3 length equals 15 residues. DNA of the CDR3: TGTGCCAGCAGCTCCCAGGGCCTCACTGACTATGGCTACACCTTC. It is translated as CASSSQGLTDYGYTF.

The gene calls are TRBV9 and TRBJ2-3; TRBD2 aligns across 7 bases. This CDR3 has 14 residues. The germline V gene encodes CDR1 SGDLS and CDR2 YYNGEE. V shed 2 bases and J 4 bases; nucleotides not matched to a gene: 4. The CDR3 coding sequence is TGTGCCAGCAGCGTCGGGCGGGGGTCAGATACGCAGTATTTT. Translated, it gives CASSVGRGSDTQYF.

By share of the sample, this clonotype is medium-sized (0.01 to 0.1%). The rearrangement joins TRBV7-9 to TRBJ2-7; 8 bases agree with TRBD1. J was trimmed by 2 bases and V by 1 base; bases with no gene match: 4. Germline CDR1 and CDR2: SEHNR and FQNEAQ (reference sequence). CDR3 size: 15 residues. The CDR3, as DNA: TGTGCCAGCAGCTTAGTAACAGGGGGTACCTACGAGCAGTACTTC. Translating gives CASSLVTGGTYEQYF.

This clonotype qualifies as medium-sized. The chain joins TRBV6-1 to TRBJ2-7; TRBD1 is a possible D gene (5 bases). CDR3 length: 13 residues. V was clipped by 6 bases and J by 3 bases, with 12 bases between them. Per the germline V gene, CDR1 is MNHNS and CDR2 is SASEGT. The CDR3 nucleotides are TGTGCCAGCAGGACAGTAGGCTTCTACGAGCAGTACTTC. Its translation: CASRTVGFYEQYF.

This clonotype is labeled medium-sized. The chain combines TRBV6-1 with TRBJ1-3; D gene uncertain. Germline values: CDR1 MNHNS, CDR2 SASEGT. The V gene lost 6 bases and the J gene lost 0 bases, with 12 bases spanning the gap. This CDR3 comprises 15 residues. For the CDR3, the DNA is TGTGCCAGCAGGATCAACACCAACTCTGGAAACACCATATATTTT. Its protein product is CASRINTNSGNTIYF.

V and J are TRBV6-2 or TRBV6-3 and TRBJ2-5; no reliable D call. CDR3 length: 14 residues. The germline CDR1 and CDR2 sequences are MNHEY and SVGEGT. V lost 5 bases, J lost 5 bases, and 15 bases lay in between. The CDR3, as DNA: TGTGCCAGCAGTGAGCTGAAGCTCGTGGAGACCCAGTACTTC. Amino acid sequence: CASSELKLVETQYF.

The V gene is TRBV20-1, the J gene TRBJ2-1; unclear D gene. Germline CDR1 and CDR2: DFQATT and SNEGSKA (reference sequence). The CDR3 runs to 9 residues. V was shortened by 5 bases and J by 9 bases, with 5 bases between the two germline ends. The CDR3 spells CSALREQFF. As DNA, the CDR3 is TGCAGTGCTTTACGTGAGCAGTTCTTC.

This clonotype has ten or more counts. This CDR3 reads CASSPREEGLAFF. The CDR3 DNA reads as TGTGCCAGCAGCCCCAGGGAGGAAGGTTTAGCTTTCTTT. This chain links TRBV5-4 with TRBJ1-1; a possible D gene is TRBD1 (5 bases). This CDR3 is 13 amino acids long. Germline V gives CDR1 SGHNT, CDR2 YYREEE (reference sequence). V lost 4 bases, J lost 10 bases, and 17 bases lay in between. Full variable domain (remainder filled in from reference TRBV5-4 and TRBJ1-1): ETGVTQSPTHLIKTRGQQVTLRCSSQSGHNTVSWYQQALGQGPQFIFQYYREEENGRGNFPPRFSGLQFPNYSSELNVNALELDDSALYLCASSPREEGLAFFGQGTRLTVV.

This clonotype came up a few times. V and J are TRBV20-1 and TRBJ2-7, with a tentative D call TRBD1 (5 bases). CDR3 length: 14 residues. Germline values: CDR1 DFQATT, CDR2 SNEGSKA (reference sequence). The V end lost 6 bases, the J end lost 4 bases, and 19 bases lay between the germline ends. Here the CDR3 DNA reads TGCAGTGCCCACCCTGGGGCAGACCGTTACGAGCAGTACTTC. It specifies CSAHPGADRYEQYF.

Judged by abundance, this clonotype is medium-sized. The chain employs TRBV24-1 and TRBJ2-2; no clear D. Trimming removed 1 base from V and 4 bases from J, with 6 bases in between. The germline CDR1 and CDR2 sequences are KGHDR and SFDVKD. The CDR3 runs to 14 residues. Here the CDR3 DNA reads TGTGCCACCAGTGATTTCAGCCTCACCGGGGAGCTGTTTTTT. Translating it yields CATSDFSLTGELFF.

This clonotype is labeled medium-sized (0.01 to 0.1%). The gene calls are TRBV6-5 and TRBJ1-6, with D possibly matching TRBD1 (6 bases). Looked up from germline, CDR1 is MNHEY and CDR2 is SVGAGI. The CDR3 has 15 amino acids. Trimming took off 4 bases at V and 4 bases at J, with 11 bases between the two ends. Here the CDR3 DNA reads TGTGCCAGCAGTTCCCAACAGGGTTATAATTCACCCCTCCACTTT. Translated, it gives CASSSQQGYNSPLHF.

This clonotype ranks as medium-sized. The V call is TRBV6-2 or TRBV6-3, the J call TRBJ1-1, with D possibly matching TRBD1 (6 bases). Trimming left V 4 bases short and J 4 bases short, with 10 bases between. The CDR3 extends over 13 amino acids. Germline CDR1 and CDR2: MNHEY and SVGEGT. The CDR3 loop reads CASSSGGGTEAFF. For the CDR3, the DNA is TGTGCCAGCAGTTCGGGGGGCGGCACTGAAGCTTTCTTT.

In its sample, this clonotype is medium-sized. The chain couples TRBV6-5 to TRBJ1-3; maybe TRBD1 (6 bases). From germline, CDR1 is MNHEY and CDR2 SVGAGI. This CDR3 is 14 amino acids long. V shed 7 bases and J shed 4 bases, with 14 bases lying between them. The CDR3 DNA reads TGTGCCAGCACCTCGGGGGGGCCCGGAAACACCATATATTTT. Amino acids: CASTSGGPGNTIYF.

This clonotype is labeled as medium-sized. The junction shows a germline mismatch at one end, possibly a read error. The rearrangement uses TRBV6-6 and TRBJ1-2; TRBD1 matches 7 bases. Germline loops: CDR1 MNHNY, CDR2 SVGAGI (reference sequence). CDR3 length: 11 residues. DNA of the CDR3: TGTGCCAGCAGCCCAGGGGGGTCCACCTTCTTC. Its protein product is CASSPGGSTFF.